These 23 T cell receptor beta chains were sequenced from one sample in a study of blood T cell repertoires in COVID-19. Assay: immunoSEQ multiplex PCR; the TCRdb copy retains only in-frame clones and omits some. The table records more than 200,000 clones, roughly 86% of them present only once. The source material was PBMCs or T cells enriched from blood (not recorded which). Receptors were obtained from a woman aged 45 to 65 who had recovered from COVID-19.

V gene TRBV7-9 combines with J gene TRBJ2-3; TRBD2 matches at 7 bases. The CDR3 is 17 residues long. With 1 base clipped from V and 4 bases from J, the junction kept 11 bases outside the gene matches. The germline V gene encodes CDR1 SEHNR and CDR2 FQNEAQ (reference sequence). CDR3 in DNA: TGTGCCAGCAGCTTAGTATGGCAGCGGGAAGCTTCAGATACGCAGTATTTT. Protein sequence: CASSLVWQREASDTQYF.

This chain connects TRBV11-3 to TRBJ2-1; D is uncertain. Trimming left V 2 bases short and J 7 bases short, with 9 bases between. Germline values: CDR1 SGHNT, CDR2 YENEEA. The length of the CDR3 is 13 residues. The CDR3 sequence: CASSLNHGNEQFF. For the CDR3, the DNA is TGTGCCAGCAGCTTAAATCACGGTAATGAGCAGTTCTTC.

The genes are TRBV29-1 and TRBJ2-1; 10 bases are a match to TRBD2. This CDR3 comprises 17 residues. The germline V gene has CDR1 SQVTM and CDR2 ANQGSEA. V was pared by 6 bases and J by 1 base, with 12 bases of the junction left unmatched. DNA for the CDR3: TGCAGCGTCACGAACTGGGGTAGCGGGAGGTCCTACAATGAGCAGTTCTTC. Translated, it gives CSVTNWGSGRSYNEQFF.

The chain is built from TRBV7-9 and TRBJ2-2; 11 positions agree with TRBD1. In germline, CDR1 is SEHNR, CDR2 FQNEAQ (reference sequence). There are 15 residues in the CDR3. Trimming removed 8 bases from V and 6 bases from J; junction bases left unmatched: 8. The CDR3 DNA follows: TGTGCCAGCCGATCCGGGACAGGGGGTGCCGGGGAGCTGTTTTTT. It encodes CASRSGTGGAGELFF.

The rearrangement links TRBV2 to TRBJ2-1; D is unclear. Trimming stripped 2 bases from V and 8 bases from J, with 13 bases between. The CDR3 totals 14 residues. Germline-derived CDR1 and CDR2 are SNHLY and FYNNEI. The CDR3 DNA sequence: TGTGCCAGCAGTGAAACCTTGAGGTGGTATGAGCAGTTCTTC. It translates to CASSETLRWYEQFF.

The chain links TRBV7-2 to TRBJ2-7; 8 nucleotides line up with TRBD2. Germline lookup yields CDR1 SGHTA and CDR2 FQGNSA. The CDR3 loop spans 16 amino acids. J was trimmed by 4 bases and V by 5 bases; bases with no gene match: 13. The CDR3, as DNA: TGTGCCAGCAGCGCCACCGGGACTGCGGGGGGATACGAGCAGTACTTC. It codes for CASSATGTAGGYEQYF.

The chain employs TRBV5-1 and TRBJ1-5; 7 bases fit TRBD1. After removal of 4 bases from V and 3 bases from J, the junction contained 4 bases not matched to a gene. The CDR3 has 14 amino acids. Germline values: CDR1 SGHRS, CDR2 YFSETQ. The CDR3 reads CASSPGQNNQPQHF. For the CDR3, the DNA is TGCGCCAGCAGCCCGGGACAGAACAATCAGCCCCAGCATTTT.

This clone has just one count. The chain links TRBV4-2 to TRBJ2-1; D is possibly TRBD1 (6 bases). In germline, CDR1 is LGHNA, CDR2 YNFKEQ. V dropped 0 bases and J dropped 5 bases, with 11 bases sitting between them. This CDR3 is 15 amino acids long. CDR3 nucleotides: TGTGCCAGCAGCCAAGAAGGGGGTTTAGACAATGAGCAGTTCTTC. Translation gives CASSQEGGLDNEQFF.

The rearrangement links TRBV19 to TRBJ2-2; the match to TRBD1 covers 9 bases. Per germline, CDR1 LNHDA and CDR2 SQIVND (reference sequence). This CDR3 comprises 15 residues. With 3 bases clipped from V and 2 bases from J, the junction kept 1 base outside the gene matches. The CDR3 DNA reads TGTGCCAGTAGTATGGGACAGGGCAACACCGGGGAGCTGTTTTTT. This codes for CASSMGQGNTGELFF.

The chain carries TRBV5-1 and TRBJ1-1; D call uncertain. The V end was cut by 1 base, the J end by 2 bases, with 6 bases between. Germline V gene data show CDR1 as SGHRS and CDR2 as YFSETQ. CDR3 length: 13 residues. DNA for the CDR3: TGCGCCAGCAGCTTGTATATTAACACTGAAGCTTTCTTT. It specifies CASSLYINTEAFF.

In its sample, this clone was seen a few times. CDR3 sequence: CASSFLRDREAFF. The CDR3 nucleotides read TGTGCCAGCAGTTTCCTCCGGGACAGAGAAGCTTTCTTT. J is TRBJ1-1 and V is TRBV6-5; 7 bases fit TRBD1. After removal of 4 bases from V and 8 bases from J, the junction contained 7 bases not matched to a gene. The germline V gene encodes CDR1 MNHEY and CDR2 SVGAGI. The CDR3 sequence is 13 residues long.

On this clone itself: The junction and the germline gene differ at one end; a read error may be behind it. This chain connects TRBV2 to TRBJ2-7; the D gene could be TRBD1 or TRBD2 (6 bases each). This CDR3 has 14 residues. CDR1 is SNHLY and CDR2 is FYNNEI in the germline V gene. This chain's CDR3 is CASREQGLSHEQYF. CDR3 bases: TGTGCCAGCAGGGAACAGGGACTCTCCCACGAGCAGTACTTC.

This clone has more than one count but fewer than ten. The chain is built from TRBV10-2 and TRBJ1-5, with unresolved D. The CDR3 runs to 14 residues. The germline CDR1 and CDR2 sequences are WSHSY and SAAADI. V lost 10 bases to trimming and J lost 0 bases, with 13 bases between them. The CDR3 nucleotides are TGCGCCAACTCGCAGGAATATAGCAATCAGCCCCAGCATTTT. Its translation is CANSQEYSNQPQHF.

CDR3 in amino acids: CATSRSARGTKNIQYF. The DNA for the CDR3 is TGTGCCACCAGCAGGTCGGCGCGGGGGACCAAAAACATTCAGTACTTC. The rearrangement joins TRBV15 to TRBJ2-4; TRBD2 matches 7 bases. The CDR3 is 16 amino acids. CDR1 is LNHNV and CDR2 is YYDKDF in the germline V gene (reference sequence). Unmatched junction bases numbered 7, after V lost 3 bases and J lost 2 bases.

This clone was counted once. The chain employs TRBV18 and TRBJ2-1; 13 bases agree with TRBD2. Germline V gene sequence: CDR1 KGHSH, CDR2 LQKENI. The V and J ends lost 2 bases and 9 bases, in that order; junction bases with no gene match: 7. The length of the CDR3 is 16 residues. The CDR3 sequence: CASSPDGLAGVTEQFF. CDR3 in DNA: TGTGCCAGCTCACCAGACGGACTAGCGGGAGTAACTGAGCAGTTCTTC.

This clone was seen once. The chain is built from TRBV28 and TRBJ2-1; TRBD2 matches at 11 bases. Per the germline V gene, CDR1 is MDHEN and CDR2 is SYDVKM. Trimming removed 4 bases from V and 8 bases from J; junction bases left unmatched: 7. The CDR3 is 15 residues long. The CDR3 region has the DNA TGTGCCAGCAGTTCGTCTAGCGGGAGGTTGTATGAGCAGTTCTTC. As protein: CASSSSSGRLYEQFF.

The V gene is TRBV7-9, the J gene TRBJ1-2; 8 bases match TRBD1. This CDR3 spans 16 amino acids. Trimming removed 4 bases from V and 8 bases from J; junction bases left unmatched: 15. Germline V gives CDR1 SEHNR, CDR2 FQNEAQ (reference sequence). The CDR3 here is CASSSSIETGVGGYTF. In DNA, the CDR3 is TGTGCCAGCAGCTCCTCGATCGAGACAGGGGTAGGAGGCTACACCTTC.

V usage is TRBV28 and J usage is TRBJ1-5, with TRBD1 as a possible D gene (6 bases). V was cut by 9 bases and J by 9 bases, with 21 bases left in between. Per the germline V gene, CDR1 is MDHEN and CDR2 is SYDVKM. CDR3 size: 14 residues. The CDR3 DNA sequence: TGTGCCAGTGGACAAGGGGGTACCATGACGCCCCAGCATTTT. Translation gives CASGQGGTMTPQHF.

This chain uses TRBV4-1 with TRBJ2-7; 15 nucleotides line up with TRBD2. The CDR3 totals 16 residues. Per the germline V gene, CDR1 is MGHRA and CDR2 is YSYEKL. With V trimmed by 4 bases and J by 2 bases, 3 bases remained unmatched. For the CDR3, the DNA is TGCGCCAGCAGCCGAGGACTAGCGGGAGGGACCTACGAGCAGTACTTC. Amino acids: CASSRGLAGGTYEQYF.

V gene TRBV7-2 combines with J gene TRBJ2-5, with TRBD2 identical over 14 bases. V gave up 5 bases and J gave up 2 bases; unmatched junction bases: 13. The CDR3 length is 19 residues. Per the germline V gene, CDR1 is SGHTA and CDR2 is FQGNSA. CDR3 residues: CASSTGLAGAPSPQETQYF. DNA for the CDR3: TGTGCCAGCAGCACGGGACTAGCGGGAGCCCCCTCCCCACAAGAGACCCAGTACTTC.

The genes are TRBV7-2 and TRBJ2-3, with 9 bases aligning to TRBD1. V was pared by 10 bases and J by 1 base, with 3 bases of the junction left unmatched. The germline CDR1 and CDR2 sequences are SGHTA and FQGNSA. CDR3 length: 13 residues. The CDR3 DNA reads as TGTGCCACCCGACAGGGGGGCACAGATACGCAGTATTTT. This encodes CATRQGGTDTQYF.

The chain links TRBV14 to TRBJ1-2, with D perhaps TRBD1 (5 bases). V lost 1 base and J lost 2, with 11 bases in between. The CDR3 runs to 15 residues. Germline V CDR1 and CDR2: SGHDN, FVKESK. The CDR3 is CASSQVNRPNYGYTF. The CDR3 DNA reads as TGTGCCAGCAGCCAAGTCAACAGGCCCAACTATGGCTACACCTTC. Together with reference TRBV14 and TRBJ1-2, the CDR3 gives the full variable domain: EAGVTQFPSHSVIEKGQTVTLRCDPISGHDNLYWYRRVMGKEIKFLLHFVKESKQDESGMPNNRFLAERTGGTYSTLKVQPAELEDSGVYFCASSQVNRPNYGYTFGSGTRLTVV.

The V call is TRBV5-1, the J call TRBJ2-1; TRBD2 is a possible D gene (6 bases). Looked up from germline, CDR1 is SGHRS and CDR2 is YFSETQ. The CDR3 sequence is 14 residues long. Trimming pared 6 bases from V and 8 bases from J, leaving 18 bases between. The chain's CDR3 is CASNKHGGEDEQFF. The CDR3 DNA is TGCGCCAGCAACAAACACGGAGGGGAAGATGAGCAGTTCTTC.